The source of this T cell receptor (beta chain) is a study of glioma-infiltrating T cells after dendritic cell vaccination. Study as a whole: Patients had newly diagnosed or recurrent glioblastoma and received dendritic cell vaccines. Points from the study as a whole: Complete blood and tumor specimen sets were limited to few patients. TCR clonality showed no direct relationship with survival.

Indicated time point: after dendritic cell vaccination, including at tumor progression/relapse. Fresh-frozen tumor tissue and more than two years of survival data were available for all. The V end lost 5 bases, the J end lost 4 bases, and 14 bases lay between the germline ends. This CDR3 has 15 amino acids. Germline V lookup: CDR1 MGHDK, CDR2 SYGVNS. Notes on this clone: Its antigen remains unidentified.

Produced via immunoSEQ multiplex PCR; TCRdb's table is partial and in-frame only. The data hold around 60,000 clones, with 85% to 90% observed a single time. The receptor's source is a human donor with glioblastoma. This material consisted of blood, taken after dendritic cell vaccination. This sequence joins TRBV25-1 and TRBJ1-4; maybe TRBD1 (5 bases). CDR3 in amino acids: CASSHPGTLNEKLFF. CDR3 nucleotide sequence: TGTGCCAGCAGTCACCCCGGGACTCTTAATGAAAAACTGTTTTTT.